The rows below give T cell receptor beta chains drawn from one sample of a study of cytomegalovirus exposure and HLA in healthy donors. Profiling relied on immunoSEQ multiplex PCR, and the TCRdb table lists in-frame clones only, not all of them. The sample lists approximately 110,000 clones; about 80% were seen once. The material sequenced was PBMCs. These receptor sequences come from a young man in good health and CMV-seronegative. Both conserved end residues are part of each CDR3.

J	V	CDR3
TRBJ1-6	TRBV29-1	CSVLAARLAEYNSPLHF
TRBJ2-2	TRBV7-2	CASSPQAGELFF
TRBJ1-4	TRBV6-1	CASSDSQGARLELFF
TRBJ1-2	TRBV6-5	CAAAESRGLGYGYTF
TRBJ2-1	TRBV9	CASSVGLAYNEQFF
TRBJ1-5	TRBV5-8	CASSLALGGQGPQNF
TRBJ1-4	TRBV6-1	CASSFLQTGYKLFF
TRBJ2-1	TRBV6-4	CASSPSRESYNEQFF
TRBJ1-2	TRBV5-4	CASRRAGYYGYTF
TRBJ1-1	TRBV5-4	CASSPPGNTEAFF
TRBJ2-3	TRBV7-2	CASSPRLGSTDTQYF
TRBJ2-1	TRBV28	CASSTGGGSYNEQFF
TRBJ2-3	TRBV10-3	CAIRGGQGPTDTQYF
TRBJ2-1	TRBV6-4	CASSVGLASDEQFF
TRBJ1-1	TRBV5-6	CASIPVGGSTEAFF
TRBJ1-3	TRBV15	CATSRGQGAGNTIYF